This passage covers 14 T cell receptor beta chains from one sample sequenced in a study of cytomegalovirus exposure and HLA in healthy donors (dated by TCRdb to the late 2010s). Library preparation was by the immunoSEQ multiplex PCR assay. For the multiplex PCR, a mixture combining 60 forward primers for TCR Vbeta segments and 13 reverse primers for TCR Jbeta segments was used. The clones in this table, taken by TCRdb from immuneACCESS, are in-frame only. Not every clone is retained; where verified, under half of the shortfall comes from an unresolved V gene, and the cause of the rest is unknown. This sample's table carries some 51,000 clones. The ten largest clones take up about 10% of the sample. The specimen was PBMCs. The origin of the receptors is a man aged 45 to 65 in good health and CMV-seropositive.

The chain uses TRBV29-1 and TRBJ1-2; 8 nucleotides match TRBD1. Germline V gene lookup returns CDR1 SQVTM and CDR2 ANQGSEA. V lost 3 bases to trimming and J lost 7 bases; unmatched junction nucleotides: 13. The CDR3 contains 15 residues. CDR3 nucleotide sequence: TGCAGCGTTGAGCGACGAGGACAGGGCCTAAGTGGCTACACCTTC. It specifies CSVERRGQGLSGYTF.

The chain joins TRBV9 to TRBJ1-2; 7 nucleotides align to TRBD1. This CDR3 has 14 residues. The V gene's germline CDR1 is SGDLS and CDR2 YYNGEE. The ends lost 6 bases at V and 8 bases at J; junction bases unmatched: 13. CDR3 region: CASKNSDRSGGYTF. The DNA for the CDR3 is TGTGCCAGCAAGAATTCGGACAGGTCGGGAGGCTACACCTTC.

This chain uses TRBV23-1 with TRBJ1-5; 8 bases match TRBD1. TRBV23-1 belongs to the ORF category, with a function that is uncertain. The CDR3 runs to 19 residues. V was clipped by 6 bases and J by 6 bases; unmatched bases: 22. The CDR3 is CASSRSEPDRDRFGQPQHF. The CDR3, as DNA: TGCGCCAGCAGCCGATCAGAACCGGACCGGGACAGGTTTGGTCAGCCCCAGCATTTT.

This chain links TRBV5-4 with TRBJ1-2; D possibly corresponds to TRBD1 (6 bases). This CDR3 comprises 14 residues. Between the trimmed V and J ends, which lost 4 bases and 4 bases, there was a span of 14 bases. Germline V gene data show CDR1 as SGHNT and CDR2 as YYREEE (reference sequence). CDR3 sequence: CASSLAGQAYGYTF. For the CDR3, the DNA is TGTGCCAGCAGCCTAGCGGGACAAGCCTATGGCTACACCTTC.

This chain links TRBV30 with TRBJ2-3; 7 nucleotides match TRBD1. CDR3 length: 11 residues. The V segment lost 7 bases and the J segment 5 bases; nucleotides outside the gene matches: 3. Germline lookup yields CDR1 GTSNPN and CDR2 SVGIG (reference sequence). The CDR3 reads CASQGLDTQYF. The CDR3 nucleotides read TGTGCCTCACAGGGGTTAGATACGCAGTATTTT.

The CDR3 DNA reads as TGTGCCAGCAGCTGGGGGACAGGGCGGGAGACCCAGTACTTC. Encoded protein: CASSWGTGRETQYF. This rearrangement joins TRBV5-6 to TRBJ2-5; 9 bases fit TRBD1. The CDR3 consists of 14 residues. V trimming: 3 bases; J trimming: 5 bases; junction bases outside the gene matches: 5. Germline CDR1 reads SGHDT; CDR2 reads YYEEEE.

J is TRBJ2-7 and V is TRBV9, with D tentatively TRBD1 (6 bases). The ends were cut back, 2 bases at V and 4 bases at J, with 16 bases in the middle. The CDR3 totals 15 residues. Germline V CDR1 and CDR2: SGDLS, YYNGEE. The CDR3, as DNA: TGTGCCAGCAGCGTCTCAACACAGGGAGTGTACGAGCAGTACTTC. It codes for CASSVSTQGVYEQYF.

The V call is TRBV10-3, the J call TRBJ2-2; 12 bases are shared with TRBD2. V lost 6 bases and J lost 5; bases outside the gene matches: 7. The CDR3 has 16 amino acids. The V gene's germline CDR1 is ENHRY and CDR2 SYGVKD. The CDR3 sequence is CAISLGLAGGTGELFF. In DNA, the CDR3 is TGTGCCATCAGCCTGGGCCTAGCGGGAGGGACCGGGGAGCTGTTTTTT.

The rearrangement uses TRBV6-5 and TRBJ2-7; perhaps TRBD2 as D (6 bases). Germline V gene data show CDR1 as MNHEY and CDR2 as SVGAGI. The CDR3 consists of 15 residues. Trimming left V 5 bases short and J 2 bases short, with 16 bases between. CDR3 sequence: CASSASTGDPYEQYF. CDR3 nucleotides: TGTGCCAGCAGTGCCTCTACGGGGGACCCCTACGAGCAGTACTTC.

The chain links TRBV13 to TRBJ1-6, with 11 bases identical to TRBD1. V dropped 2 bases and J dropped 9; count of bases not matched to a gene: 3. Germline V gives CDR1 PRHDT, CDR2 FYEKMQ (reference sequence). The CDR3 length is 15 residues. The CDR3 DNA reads TGTGCCAGCAGCTTACGGGGACAGGGGGTTTCACCCCTCCACTTT. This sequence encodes CASSLRGQGVSPLHF.

The CDR3 sequence is CASSFQGIEAFF. The CDR3 nucleotides read TGTGCCAGCAGTTTCCAGGGAATTGAAGCTTTCTTT. This chain uses TRBV6-6 with TRBJ1-1; weak D call: TRBD1 (5 bases). The CDR3 loop spans 12 amino acids. Germline CDR1 and CDR2: MNHNY and SVGAGI (reference sequence). Deletions cut 4 bases from V and 7 bases from J, with 10 bases between.

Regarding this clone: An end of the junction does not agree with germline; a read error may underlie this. Written as DNA, the CDR3 is TGTGCCGGGAGTCGTGCGGGGAGTTTGAACACTGAAGCTTTCTTT. Protein: CAGSRAGSLNTEAFF. V gene TRBV30 combines with J gene TRBJ1-1; D is unclear. The CDR3 totals 15 residues. CDR1 is GTSNPN and CDR2 is SVGIG in the germline V gene (reference sequence).

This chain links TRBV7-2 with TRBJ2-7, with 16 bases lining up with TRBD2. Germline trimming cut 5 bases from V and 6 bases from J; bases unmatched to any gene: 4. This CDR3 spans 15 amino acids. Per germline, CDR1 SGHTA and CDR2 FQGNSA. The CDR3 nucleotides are TGTGCCAGCAGCGCGGGACTAGCGGGAGGGGTCGAGCAGTACTTC. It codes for CASSAGLAGGVEQYF.

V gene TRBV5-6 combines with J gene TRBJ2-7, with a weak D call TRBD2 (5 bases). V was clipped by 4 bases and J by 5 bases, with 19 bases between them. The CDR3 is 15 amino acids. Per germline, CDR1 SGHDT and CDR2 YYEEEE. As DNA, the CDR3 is TGTGCCAGCAGCCGGGATCGGGTGTGGTATGACGAGCAGTACTTC. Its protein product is CASSRDRVWYDEQYF.